This T cell receptor beta chain was identified in a study of OX40 agonist ivuxolimab in advanced cancers. Study-level background: Patients received ivuxolimab, an intravenous treatment, every 2 weeks at 0.01 to 10 mg/kg. The dose-escalation cohort was approximately 84% male, with a mean age of 60 years, ranging about 23 to 80. Prior therapy, whether anti-PD-1, anti-PD-L1 or anti-CTLA-4, was allowed, and about 39% had some. Study-level results: The study found among the lowest clonal expansion in partial responders at 0.1-3.0 mg/kg.

Assay: immunoSEQ multiplex PCR; the TCRdb copy retains only in-frame clones and omits some. The repertoire holds roughly 74,000 clones, with approximately 93% as singletons. CDR1 SGHVS and CDR2 FNYEAQ come from the germline V gene. V shed 1 base and J shed 10 bases, with 11 bases lying between them. The length of the CDR3 is 13 residues. Concerning this clone: Its antigen is still unknown.

The specimen was CD4+ or CD8+ T cells sorted from blood, collected in a trial of the OX40 agonist ivuxolimab. The TCR comes from an adult with an advanced solid tumor such as melanoma, head and neck, liver or kidney cancer. The chain joins TRBV7-6 to TRBJ2-1; no clear D gene. The CDR3 DNA reads TGTGCCAGCAGCTTAGATCGTGTCCCCGAGCAGTTCTTC. As protein: CASSLDRVPEQFF. Drawing the rest from reference TRBV7-6 and TRBJ2-1, the complete variable domain is GAGVSQSPRYKVTKRGQDVALRCDPISGHVSLYWYRQALGQGPEFLTYFNYEAQQDKSGLPNDRFSAERPEGSISTLTIQRTEQRDSAMYRCASSLDRVPEQFFGPGTRLTVL.